This T cell receptor beta chain was sequenced during a study of blood T cell repertoires in COVID-19. Turning to the study itself: Both acute and convalescent COVID-19 samples were obtained from the United States, Italy and Spain. T cells, B-cell-depleted T cells, or PBMCs supplied cDNA or gDNA.

Deletions cut 4 bases from V and 0 bases from J, with 9 bases between. The germline CDR1 and CDR2 sequences are SNHLY and FYNNEI. CDR3 length: 14 residues. Assay used: immunoSEQ multiplex PCR; TCRdb lists only in-frame clones, some missing. This table has roughly 200,000 clones, around 90% appearing once. The rearrangement links TRBV2 to TRBJ2-5; unclear D gene. This clonotype was obtained from a man between 65 and 85 years old with acute or convalescent COVID-19. The sample was peripheral blood. CDR3 region: CASSVRPDQETQYF. CDR3 nucleotides: TGTGCCAGCAGTGTGCGGCCAGACCAAGAGACCCAGTACTTC.